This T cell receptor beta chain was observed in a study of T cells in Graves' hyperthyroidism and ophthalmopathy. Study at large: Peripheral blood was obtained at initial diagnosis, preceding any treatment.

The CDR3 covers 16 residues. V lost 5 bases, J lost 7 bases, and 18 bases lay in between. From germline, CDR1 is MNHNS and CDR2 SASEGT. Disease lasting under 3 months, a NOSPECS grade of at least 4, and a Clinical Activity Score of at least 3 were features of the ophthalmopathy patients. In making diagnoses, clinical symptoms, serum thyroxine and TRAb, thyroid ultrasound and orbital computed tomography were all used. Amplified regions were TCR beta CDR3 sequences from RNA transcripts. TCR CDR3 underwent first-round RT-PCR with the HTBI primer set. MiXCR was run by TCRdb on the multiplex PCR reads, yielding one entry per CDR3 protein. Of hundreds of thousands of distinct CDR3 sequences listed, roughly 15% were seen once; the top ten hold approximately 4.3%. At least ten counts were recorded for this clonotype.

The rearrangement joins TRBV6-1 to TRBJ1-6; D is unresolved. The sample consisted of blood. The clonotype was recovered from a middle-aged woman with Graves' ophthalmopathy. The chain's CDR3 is CASSTQGALPNSPLHF. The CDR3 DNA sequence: TGTGCCAGCAGTACCCAAGGAGCCCTTCCCAATTCACCCCTCCACTTT.